These 22 T cell receptor beta chains were sequenced from one sample in a study of technical replicates of blood from several donors. Some clones are missing from TCRdb's copy, which holds only in-frame ones; the method was immunoSEQ multiplex PCR. The sample comprises roughly 6,900 clones, roughly 95% of which are singletons, and roughly 7.3% rests with the top ten. The sample was PBMCs. These receptors were obtained from a human donor in good health.

This clone was counted a single time. The chain is built from TRBV5-1 and TRBJ2-1, with TRBD2 matching 9 bases. Per germline, CDR1 SGHRS and CDR2 YFSETQ. The CDR3 has 17 residues. Trimming at V came to 1 base and at J to 6 bases, leaving 11 bases not matched to a gene. CDR3 protein: CASSLRGFSGRGNEQFF. DNA of the CDR3: TGCGCCAGCAGCTTGCGCGGGTTTAGCGGGAGAGGCAATGAGCAGTTCTTC.

CDR3 nucleotides: TGTGCCAGTCCGAGGACTAGCGGGAGGGATACGCAGTATTTT. This sequence encodes CASPRTSGRDTQYF. The V gene is TRBV2, the J gene TRBJ2-3, with 14 bases matching TRBD2. V dropped 9 bases and J dropped 6; count of bases not matched to a gene: 5. Germline values: CDR1 SNHLY, CDR2 FYNNEI. This CDR3 spans 14 amino acids.

The rearrangement joins TRBV5-1 to TRBJ2-3; D might be TRBD2 (5 bases). Germline-derived CDR1 and CDR2 are SGHRS and YFSETQ. The CDR3 length is 14 residues. Trimming took off 0 bases at V and 8 bases at J, with 13 bases between the two ends. CDR3 in DNA: TGCGCCAGCAGCTTGGAAGCTAGAGGGCGTACGCAGTATTTT. Translating gives CASSLEARGRTQYF.

The J gene is TRBJ1-2, the V gene TRBV28; 8 bases are shared with TRBD1. Unmatched junction bases numbered 19, after V lost 5 bases and J lost 5 bases. CDR3 size: 18 residues. Germline V gives CDR1 MDHEN, CDR2 SYDVKM. The CDR3 bases are TGTGCCAGCAGTCCACCGACAGGGGCCAAGCCGCCGCGATATGGCTACACCTTC. The encoded protein is CASSPPTGAKPPRYGYTF.

This clone was recorded only once. J is TRBJ1-3 and V is TRBV6-5, with a tentative D call TRBD1 (6 bases). V lost 5 bases to trimming and J lost 2 bases, with 13 bases between them. The CDR3 extends over 15 amino acids. CDR1 and CDR2 (germline): MNHEY, SVGAGI. CDR3: CASSQYRDPGNTIYF. DNA of the CDR3: TGTGCCAGCAGTCAATACAGGGATCCTGGAAACACCATATATTTT.

V gene TRBV18 combines with J gene TRBJ2-2; 7 bases are shared with TRBD1. The CDR3 has 14 amino acids. J lost 4 bases, V lost 5 bases, and 4 bases had no gene match. Looked up from germline, CDR1 is KGHSH and CDR2 is LQKENI. CDR3 DNA: TGTGCCAGCTCAAAGGGACAGACCACCGGGGAGCTGTTTTTT. It encodes CASSKGQTTGELFF. The entire variable domain, with the rest obtained from reference TRBV18 and TRBJ2-2, is as follows: NAGVMQNPRHLVRRRGQEARLRCSPMKGHSHVYWYRQLPEEGLKFMVYLQKENIIDESGMPKERFSAEFPKEGPSILRIQQVVRGDSAAYFCASSKGQTTGELFFGEGSRLTVL.

The chain employs TRBV5-1 and TRBJ2-3; the D is unclear. V was shortened by 0 bases and J by 0 bases, with 8 bases between the two germline ends. This CDR3 has 15 amino acids. The germline CDR1 and CDR2 sequences are SGHRS and YFSETQ. CDR3 DNA sequence: TGCGCCAGCAGCTTGGCTTGGCAAAGCACAGATACGCAGTATTTT. As protein: CASSLAWQSTDTQYF.

V is TRBV7-6 and J is TRBJ2-5; TRBD1 is a possible D gene (5 bases). This CDR3 has 17 residues. V was pared by 1 base and J by 5 bases, with 20 bases between. The germline CDR1 and CDR2 sequences are SGHVS and FNYEAQ. CDR3 region: CASSLGFGVTKGETQYF. The CDR3 DNA is TGTGCCAGCAGCTTAGGTTTCGGAGTTACTAAGGGGGAGACCCAGTACTTC.

The rearrangement joins TRBV6-1 to TRBJ1-2, with 11 nucleotides matching TRBD1. Per the germline V gene, CDR1 is MNHNS and CDR2 is SASEGT. V dropped 2 bases and J dropped 8; count of bases not matched to a gene: 7. The CDR3 is 15 residues long. The CDR3 bases are TGTGCCAGCAGTGAATTCATGGGACAGGGGGACGGCTACACCTTC. It codes for CASSEFMGQGDGYTF.

V is TRBV6-1 and J is TRBJ2-2; 10 positions agree with TRBD2. V shed 4 bases, J shed 5 bases, and the junction held 1 base outside the gene matches. CDR3 length equals 14 residues. The germline V gene encodes CDR1 MNHNS and CDR2 SASEGT. CDR3 DNA sequence: TGTGCCAGCAGTGCAGCGGGAGGGACCGGGGAGCTGTTTTTT. Amino acid sequence: CASSAAGGTGELFF.

V and J are TRBV20-1 and TRBJ2-1; D is perhaps TRBD2 (6 bases). Germline values: CDR1 DFQATT, CDR2 SNEGSKA (reference sequence). The CDR3 extends over 11 amino acids. V was cut by 3 bases and J by 9 bases, with 9 bases left in between. The CDR3 reads CSARGLTEQFF. The DNA of the CDR3 is TGCAGTGCTAGGGGACTCACTGAGCAGTTCTTC.

This chain connects TRBV6-5 to TRBJ2-5, with 7 bases aligning to TRBD2. Trimming cost V 5 bases and J 3 bases; bases outside gene matches: 6. The CDR3 sequence is 14 residues long. CDR1 is MNHEY and CDR2 is SVGAGI in the germline V gene. The CDR3 coding sequence is TGTGCCAGCAGTCCGACTAGCTTGGAAGAGACCCAGTACTTC. As protein: CASSPTSLEETQYF.

J is TRBJ1-1 and V is TRBV9; D possibly corresponds to TRBD1 (6 bases). The germline V and J ends were trimmed by 3 bases and 4 bases, with 10 bases remaining between them. In germline, CDR1 is SGDLS, CDR2 YYNGEE. CDR3 length: 13 amino acids. CDR3 in amino acids: CASSADSPTEAFF. The CDR3 DNA is TGTGCCAGCAGCGCGGACAGTCCCACTGAAGCTTTCTTT.

This chain links TRBV9 with TRBJ1-2; 7 bases are a match to TRBD1. Unmatched junction bases numbered 1, after V lost 2 bases and J lost 3 bases. This CDR3 has 13 residues. Germline V gene data show CDR1 as SGDLS and CDR2 as YYNGEE. The CDR3 coding sequence is TGTGCCAGCAGCGTCGGGACAGACTATGGCTACACCTTC. Translating it yields CASSVGTDYGYTF.

This chain connects TRBV6-5 to TRBJ1-4, with D hard to call. In germline, CDR1 is MNHEY, CDR2 SVGAGI. V lost 1 base to trimming and J lost 0 bases, with 9 bases between them. The CDR3 is 16 amino acids. The CDR3 reads CASSYYLGATNEKLFF. CDR3 sequence (DNA): TGTGCCAGCAGTTACTACCTTGGAGCAACTAATGAAAAACTGTTTTTT.

V gene TRBV29-1 combines with J gene TRBJ2-3; 7 positions agree with TRBD2. The CDR3 runs to 13 residues. In germline, CDR1 is SQVTM, CDR2 ANQGSEA. V lost 7 bases, J lost 1 base, and 5 bases stayed unmatched. The CDR3 sequence: CSGGGTRTDTQYF. The CDR3 nucleotides read TGCAGCGGGGGGGGGACTCGCACAGATACGCAGTATTTT.

V is TRBV27 and J is TRBJ2-3; D remains ambiguous. V lost 8 bases to trimming and J lost 2 bases, with 11 bases between them. CDR3 size: 13 residues. CDR1 is MNHEY, CDR2 SMNVEV, per germline (reference sequence). The CDR3 loop is CASRTLNTDTQYF. The CDR3 region has the DNA TGTGCCAGCCGAACATTAAACACAGATACGCAGTATTTT.

The rearrangement uses TRBV29-1 and TRBJ2-5; 11 bases agree with TRBD2. This CDR3 has 14 amino acids. V gave up 7 bases and J gave up 5 bases; unmatched junction bases: 9. Germline CDR1 and CDR2: SQVTM and ANQGSEA. This CDR3 reads CSAIAGGPMETQYF. As DNA, the CDR3 is TGCAGCGCAATAGCGGGAGGGCCGATGGAGACCCAGTACTTC.

V gene TRBV6-5 combines with J gene TRBJ1-2, with 11 nucleotides matching TRBD1. The germline V gene encodes CDR1 MNHEY and CDR2 SVGAGI. The CDR3 runs 15 residues. The V segment lost 6 bases and the J segment 4 bases; nucleotides outside the gene matches: 7. The CDR3 sequence: CASRGQGDRSYGYTF. CDR3 nucleotide sequence: TGTGCCAGCAGGGGACAGGGGGACCGATCCTATGGCTACACCTTC.

V gene TRBV2 combines with J gene TRBJ2-3, with a possible D match to TRBD2 (6 bases). V lost 5 bases, J lost 5 bases, and 11 bases lay in between. This CDR3 contains 13 residues. Germline V gives CDR1 SNHLY, CDR2 FYNNEI. CDR3: CASSPIGGDTQYF. The CDR3 bases are TGTGCCAGCAGTCCCATCGGGGGAGATACGCAGTATTTT. Full variable domain (remainder filled in from reference TRBV2 and TRBJ2-3): EPEVTQTPSHQVTQMGQEVILRCVPISNHLYFYWYRQILGQKVEFLVSFYNNEISEKSEIFDDQFSVERPDGSNFTLKIRSTKLEDSAMYFCASSPIGGDTQYFGPGTRLTVL.

This chain joins TRBV6-6 and TRBJ2-1; a possible D gene is TRBD2 (6 bases). CDR3 length: 16 amino acids. V was clipped by 0 bases and J by 3 bases, with 12 bases between them. Germline CDR1 MNHNY, CDR2 SVGAGI (reference sequence). The CDR3 DNA reads TGTGCCAGCAGTTACTCTAGGGAGGTTCACTACAATGAGCAGTTCTTC. This sequence encodes CASSYSREVHYNEQFF.

V is TRBV6-1 and J is TRBJ2-3; no clear D. Germline V gene data show CDR1 as MNHNS and CDR2 as SASEGT. The V and J ends lost 7 bases and 5 bases respectively, with 13 bases between them. The CDR3 extends over 13 amino acids. In DNA, the CDR3 is TGTGCCAGCACTAATATCCCCGGAGATACGCAGTATTTT. It specifies CASTNIPGDTQYF.